Presented here are 16 T cell receptor beta chains from one specimen sequenced in a study of control samples from healthy donors and cancer patients. Some clones are missing from TCRdb's copy, which holds only in-frame ones; the method was immunoSEQ multiplex PCR. This table has 140,000 to 150,000 clones, 89% appearing once. The source material was blood. The receptors shown here come from a young man in good health.

The V call is TRBV11-2, the J call TRBJ1-1, with D possibly being TRBD1 (6 bases). The CDR3 is 13 amino acids. Germline assignment: CDR1 SGHAT and CDR2 FQNNGV. Between the trimmed V and J ends, which lost 3 bases and 5 bases, there was a span of 10 bases. CDR3 coding DNA: TGTGCCAGCAGCTTCACAGGGTTGACTGAAGCTTTCTTT. Its protein is CASSFTGLTEAFF.

The V gene is TRBV12-3 or TRBV12-4, the J gene TRBJ1-2, with a possible D match to TRBD1 (5 bases). V was cut by 7 bases and J by 4 bases, with 10 bases left in between. The CDR3 has 12 residues. CDR3 in DNA: TGTGCCAGCACCGGGCAGGGCTATGGCTACACCTTC. Residues: CASTGQGYGYTF.

The genes are TRBV27 and TRBJ1-6; TRBD1 aligns across 8 bases. The CDR3 totals 15 residues. CDR1 and CDR2 from the germline V gene are MNHEY and SMNVEV (reference sequence). The J segment lost 2 bases and the V segment lost 6 bases, leaving 3 bases of the junction unmatched. The CDR3 is CASSRDRPYNSPLHF. The CDR3 coding sequence is TGTGCCAGCAGCCGGGACAGGCCCTATAATTCACCCCTCCACTTT.

The genes are TRBV23-1 and TRBJ1-5, with D possibly TRBD1 on 6 matching bases. TRBV23-1 is annotated as an ORF whose role is uncertain. This CDR3 comprises 16 residues. The V end was cut by 0 bases, the J end by 0 bases, with 9 bases between. CDR3 bases: TGCGCCAGCAGTCAATCAGACAGGCATAGCAATCAGCCCCAGCATTTT. It yields the protein CASSQSDRHSNQPQHF.

The chain links TRBV4-3 to TRBJ2-3, with TRBD2 matching 7 bases. CDR3 length equals 15 residues. Germline CDR1 and CDR2: LGHNA and YSLEER. Germline trimming cut 4 bases from V and 2 bases from J; bases unmatched to any gene: 6. Here the CDR3 reads CASSRTGGVTDTQYF. DNA of the CDR3: TGCGCCAGCAGCCGGACGGGAGGTGTCACAGATACGCAGTATTTT.

V is TRBV9 and J is TRBJ1-2; D unresolved. Germline V CDR1 and CDR2: SGDLS, YYNGEE. CDR3 length: 14 amino acids. V lost 0 bases to trimming and J lost 0 bases, with 6 bases between them. The DNA of the CDR3 is TGTGCCAGCAGCGTAGCGTCGGCTAACTATGGCTACACCTTC. Amino acid sequence: CASSVASANYGYTF.

The rearrangement uses TRBV10-3 and TRBJ1-4; no definite D call. Per the germline V gene, CDR1 is ENHRY and CDR2 is SYGVKD. This CDR3 spans 14 amino acids. V lost 9 bases, J lost 4 bases, and 15 bases lay in between. In DNA, the CDR3 is TGTGCCATTCACTATCATTTGGTTAATGAAAAACTGTTTTTT. It yields the protein CAIHYHLVNEKLFF.

This chain connects TRBV7-6 to TRBJ1-1; 7 positions match TRBD1. The germline V gene has CDR1 SGHVS and CDR2 FNYEAQ. V lost 5 bases, J lost 3 bases, and 21 bases stayed unmatched. The CDR3 contains 19 residues. The CDR3 is CASSPPEWDGGRGDTEAFF. In DNA, the CDR3 is TGTGCCAGCAGCCCCCCGGAGTGGGATGGTGGCAGGGGGGACACTGAAGCTTTCTTT.

The genes are TRBV7-9 and TRBJ1-1; 8 bases match TRBD1. Germline lookup yields CDR1 SEHNR and CDR2 FQNEAQ (reference sequence). The length of the CDR3 is 14 residues. Unmatched junction bases numbered 8, after V lost 1 base and J lost 10 bases. The DNA of the CDR3 is TGTGCCAGCAGCTTAGGGGGACAGGCCGTGGGAGCTTTCTTT. This sequence encodes CASSLGGQAVGAFF.

The chain joins TRBV14 to TRBJ2-7; D is uncertain. The CDR3 totals 13 residues. Germline-derived CDR1 and CDR2 are SGHDN and FVKESK. V gave up 5 bases and J gave up 2 bases, with 10 bases separating them. In nucleotides, the CDR3 is TGTGCCAGCAGCTATGACACCCCCTACGAGCAGTACTTC. It codes for CASSYDTPYEQYF.

The chain employs TRBV24-1 and TRBJ2-7; 10 bases agree with TRBD1. V was clipped by 1 base and J by 6 bases; unmatched bases: 5. Germline CDR1 and CDR2: KGHDR and SFDVKD. The CDR3 runs to 15 residues. CDR3 sequence reads: CATSDFRQGAGEQYF. The CDR3 coding sequence is TGTGCCACCAGTGATTTTCGACAGGGGGCAGGCGAGCAGTACTTC.

This clone was seen a single time. The chain is built from TRBV20-1 and TRBJ2-5, with D hard to call. The V end was cut by 3 bases, the J end by 7 bases, with 12 bases between. CDR1 DFQATT and CDR2 SNEGSKA come from the germline V gene (reference sequence). This CDR3 has 12 amino acids. The CDR3 region is CSASADGRTQYF. The DNA for the CDR3 is TGCAGTGCTAGTGCTGACGGGCGGACCCAGTACTTC.

This chain links TRBV5-1 with TRBJ2-7; 7 bases line up with TRBD2. The length of the CDR3 is 14 residues. Germline V CDR1 and CDR2: SGHRS, YFSETQ. V was clipped by 6 bases and J by 4 bases; unmatched bases: 10. The CDR3 loop is CASNGYGAGYEQYF. CDR3 sequence (DNA): TGCGCCAGCAACGGATATGGAGCGGGATACGAGCAGTACTTC.

V and J are TRBV6-2 or TRBV6-3 and TRBJ2-5; 14 bases match TRBD2. V lost 6 bases, J lost 2 bases, and 5 bases stayed unmatched. This CDR3 contains 16 residues. The germline V gene has CDR1 MNHEY and CDR2 SVGEGT. In DNA, the CDR3 is TGTGCCAGCAGCAATGGACTAGCGGGGGGACAAGAGACCCAGTACTTC. Protein sequence: CASSNGLAGGQETQYF.

The chain is built from TRBV4-2 and TRBJ2-2; weak D call: TRBD1 (6 bases). CDR1 is LGHNA and CDR2 is YNFKEQ in the germline V gene. This CDR3 region has 14 residues. The germline V and J ends were trimmed by 0 bases and 7 bases, with 9 bases remaining between them. CDR3 residues: CASSQESRGGELFF. CDR3 bases: TGTGCCAGCAGCCAAGAGTCCAGGGGCGGGGAGCTGTTTTTT.

V usage is TRBV9 and J usage is TRBJ2-5; unclear D gene. Germline V gene data show CDR1 as SGDLS and CDR2 as YYNGEE. With 2 bases removed from V and 5 bases from J, the gap between germline ends came to 7 bases. The CDR3 spans 12 residues. For the CDR3, the DNA is TGTGCCAGCAGCGTTGATGGCGAGACCCAGTACTTC. Its translation is CASSVDGETQYF.